One TCR beta chain is described in this entry. The sample originates from a study of blood T cell repertoires in COVID-19. On the study more broadly: The origin of the acute and convalescent COVID-19 samples was the United States, Italy and Spain. T cells, B-cell-depleted T cells, or PBMCs supplied cDNA or gDNA.

Authors' data handling: Estimated nucleated cell counts came from reference gene primer amplification. TCRdb's table, derived via immunoSEQ multiplex PCR, lists solely in-frame clones and lacks some. The V and J calls and clone size come from that table; D and trimming were worked out from the DNA. The sample consists of some 120,000 clones, about nine tenths of them appearing once. Germline CDR1 is MNHEY and CDR2 is SVGAGI. The CDR3 has 13 residues. V was trimmed by 6 bases and J by 8 bases, leaving 14 bases between them. This TCR was recovered from a man aged 40-49 years with acute or convalescent COVID-19. The sequenced material came from peripheral blood. The chain uses TRBV6-5 and TRBJ1-5, with D possibly TRBD1 on 5 matching bases. CDR3 sequence reads: CASRSTAGKPQHF. Here the CDR3 DNA reads TGTGCCAGCAGATCGACAGCCGGCAAGCCCCAGCATTTT.